This TCR delta chain was identified during a study of gamma-delta chains in newborns, infants, children. About the study: Microbial exposure reportedly drives polyclonal innate γδ T cell expansion after birth.

With 4 bases clipped from V and 4 bases from J, the junction kept 6 bases outside the gene matches. The CDR3 has 17 amino acids. The germline V gene encodes CDR1 GEAIGNYY and CDR2 EKD. This clone is medium-sized (0.01 to 0.1%) in the sample. Other DNA sequences within the sample encode an identical CDR3. TCRdb processed the reads again with the CATT caller. The data contain some 5,000 delta-chain clones, 0.35% to 0.5% of them singletons. The clonotype was recovered from a child who was a newborn, infant or young child, either healthy, febrile or measles-vaccinated (not recorded which). V and J are TRDV2 and TRDJ3, with 10 bases matching TRDD3. Sequencing input: blood. CDR3 bases: TGTGCCTGTGATCTACTGGGGGATTCGTGGGACACCCGACAGATGTTTTTC. This gives the protein CACDLLGDSWDTRQMFF.